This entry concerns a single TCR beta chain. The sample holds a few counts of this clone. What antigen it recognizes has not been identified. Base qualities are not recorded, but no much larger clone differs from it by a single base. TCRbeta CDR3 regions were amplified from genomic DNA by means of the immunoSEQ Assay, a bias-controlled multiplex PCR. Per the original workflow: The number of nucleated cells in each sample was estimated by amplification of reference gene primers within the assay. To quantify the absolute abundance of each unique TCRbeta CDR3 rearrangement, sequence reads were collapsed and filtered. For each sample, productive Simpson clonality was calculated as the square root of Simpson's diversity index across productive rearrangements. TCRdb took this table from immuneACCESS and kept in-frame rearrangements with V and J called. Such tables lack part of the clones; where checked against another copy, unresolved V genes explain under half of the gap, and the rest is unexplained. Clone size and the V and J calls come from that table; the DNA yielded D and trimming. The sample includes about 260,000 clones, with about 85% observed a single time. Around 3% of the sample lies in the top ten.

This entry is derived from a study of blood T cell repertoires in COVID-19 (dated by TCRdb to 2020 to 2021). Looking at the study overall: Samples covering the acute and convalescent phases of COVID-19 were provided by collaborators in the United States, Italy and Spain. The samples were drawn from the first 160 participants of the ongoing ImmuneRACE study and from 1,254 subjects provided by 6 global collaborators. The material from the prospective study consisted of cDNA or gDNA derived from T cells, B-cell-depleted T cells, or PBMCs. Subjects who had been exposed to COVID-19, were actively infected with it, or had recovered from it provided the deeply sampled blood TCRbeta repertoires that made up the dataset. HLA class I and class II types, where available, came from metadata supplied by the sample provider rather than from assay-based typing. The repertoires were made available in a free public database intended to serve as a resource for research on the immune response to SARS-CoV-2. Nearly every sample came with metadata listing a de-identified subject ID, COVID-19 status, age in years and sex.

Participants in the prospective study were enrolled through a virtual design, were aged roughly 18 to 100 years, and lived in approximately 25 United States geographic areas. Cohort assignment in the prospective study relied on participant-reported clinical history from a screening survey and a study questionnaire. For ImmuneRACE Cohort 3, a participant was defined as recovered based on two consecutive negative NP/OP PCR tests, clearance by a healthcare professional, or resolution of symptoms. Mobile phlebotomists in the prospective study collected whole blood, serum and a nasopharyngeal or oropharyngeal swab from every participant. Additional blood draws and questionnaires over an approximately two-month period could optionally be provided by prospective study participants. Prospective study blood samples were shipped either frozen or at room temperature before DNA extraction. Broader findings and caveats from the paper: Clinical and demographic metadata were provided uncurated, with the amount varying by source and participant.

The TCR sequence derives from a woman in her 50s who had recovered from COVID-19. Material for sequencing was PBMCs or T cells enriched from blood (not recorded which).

The nucleotide sequence is TGTGCCAGTAGTATAGGGCCTATGAGGGGGCCTAATGAAAAACTGTTTTTT. Translated, this is CASSIGPMRGPNEKLFF. The rearranged chain carries TRBV19 and TRBJ1-4, and 7 bases in between align with TRBD1. After removal of 1 base from V and 3 bases from J, the junction retains 8 bases not matched to a gene. The CDR3 runs 17 amino acids, cysteine and phenylalanine included. The CDR3 DNA has 51 bases and is translated from base 1. CDR1 is given as LNHDA and CDR2 as SQIVND, both from the germline V gene (reference sequence).